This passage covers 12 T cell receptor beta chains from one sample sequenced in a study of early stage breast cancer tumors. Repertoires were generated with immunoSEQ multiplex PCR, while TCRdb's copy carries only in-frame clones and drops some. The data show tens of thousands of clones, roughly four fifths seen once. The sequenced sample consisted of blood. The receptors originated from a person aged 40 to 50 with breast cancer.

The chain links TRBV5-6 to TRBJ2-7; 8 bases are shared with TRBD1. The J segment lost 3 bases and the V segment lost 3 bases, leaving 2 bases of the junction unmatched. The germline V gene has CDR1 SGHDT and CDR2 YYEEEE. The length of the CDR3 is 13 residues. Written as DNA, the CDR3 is TGTGCCAGCAGCTCAGGGGGCGGCTACGAGCAGTACTTC. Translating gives CASSSGGGYEQYF.

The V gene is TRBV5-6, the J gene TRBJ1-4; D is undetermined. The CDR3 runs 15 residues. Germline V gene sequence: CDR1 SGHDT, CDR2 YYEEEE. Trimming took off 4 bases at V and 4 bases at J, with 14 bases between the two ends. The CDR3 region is CASSLNKLINEKLFF. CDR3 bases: TGTGCCAGCAGCCTCAACAAGCTCATTAATGAAAAACTGTTTTTT.

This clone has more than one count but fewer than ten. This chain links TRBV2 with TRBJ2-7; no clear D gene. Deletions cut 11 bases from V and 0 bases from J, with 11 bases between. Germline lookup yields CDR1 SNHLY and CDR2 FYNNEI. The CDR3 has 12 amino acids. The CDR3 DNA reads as TGTGCCGGGAAGAGGAACTCCTACGAGCAGTACTTC. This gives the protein CAGKRNSYEQYF.

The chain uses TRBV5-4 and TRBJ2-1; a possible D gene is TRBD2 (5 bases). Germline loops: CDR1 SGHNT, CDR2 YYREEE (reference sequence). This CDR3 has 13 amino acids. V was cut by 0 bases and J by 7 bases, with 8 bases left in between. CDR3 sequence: CASSLVAKNEQFF. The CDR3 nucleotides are TGTGCCAGCAGCTTGGTAGCGAAGAATGAGCAGTTCTTC. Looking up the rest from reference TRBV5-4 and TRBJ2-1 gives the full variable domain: ETGVTQSPTHLIKTRGQQVTLRCSSQSGHNTVSWYQQALGQGPQFIFQYYREEENGRGNFPPRFSGLQFPNYSSELNVNALELDDSALYLCASSLVAKNEQFFGPGTRLTVL.

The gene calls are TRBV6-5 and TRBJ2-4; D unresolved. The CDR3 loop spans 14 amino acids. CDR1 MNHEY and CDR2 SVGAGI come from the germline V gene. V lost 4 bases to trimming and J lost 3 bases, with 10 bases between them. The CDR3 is CASSLDSVKNIQYF. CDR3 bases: TGTGCCAGCAGTTTAGACTCAGTCAAAAACATTCAGTACTTC.

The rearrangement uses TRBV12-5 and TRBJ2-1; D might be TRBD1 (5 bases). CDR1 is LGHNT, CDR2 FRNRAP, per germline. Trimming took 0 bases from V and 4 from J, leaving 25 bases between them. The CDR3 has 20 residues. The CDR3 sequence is CASGLVRGLITGRVYNEQFF. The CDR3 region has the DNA TGTGCTAGTGGTTTGGTAAGGGGATTGATAACAGGACGCGTTTACAATGAGCAGTTCTTC.

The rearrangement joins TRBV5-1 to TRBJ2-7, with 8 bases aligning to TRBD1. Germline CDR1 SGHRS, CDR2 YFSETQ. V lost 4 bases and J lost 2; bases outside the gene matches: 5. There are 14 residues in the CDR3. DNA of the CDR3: TGCGCCAGCAGCGCCGGGACAGGTGCCTACGAGCAGTACTTC. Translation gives CASSAGTGAYEQYF.

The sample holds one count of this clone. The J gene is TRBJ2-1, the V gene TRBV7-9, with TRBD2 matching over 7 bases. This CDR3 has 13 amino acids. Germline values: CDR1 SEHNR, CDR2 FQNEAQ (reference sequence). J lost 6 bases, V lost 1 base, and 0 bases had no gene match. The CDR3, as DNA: TGTGCCAGCAGCTTAGTAGCGGGCAATGAGCAGTTCTTC. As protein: CASSLVAGNEQFF.

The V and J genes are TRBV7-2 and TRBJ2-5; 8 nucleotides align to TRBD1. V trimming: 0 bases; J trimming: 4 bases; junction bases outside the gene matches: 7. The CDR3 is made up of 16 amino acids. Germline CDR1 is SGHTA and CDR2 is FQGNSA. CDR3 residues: CASSLAPRTGRETQYF. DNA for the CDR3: TGTGCCAGCAGCTTAGCCCCAAGGACAGGGCGAGAGACCCAGTACTTC.

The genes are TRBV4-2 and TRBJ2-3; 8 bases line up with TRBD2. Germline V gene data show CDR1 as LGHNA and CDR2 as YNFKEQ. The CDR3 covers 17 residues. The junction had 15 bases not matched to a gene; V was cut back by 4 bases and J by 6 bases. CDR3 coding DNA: TGTGCCAGCAGCCTCACGGTAGCGGGAAGGCTTGAGGATACGCAGTATTTT. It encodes CASSLTVAGRLEDTQYF.

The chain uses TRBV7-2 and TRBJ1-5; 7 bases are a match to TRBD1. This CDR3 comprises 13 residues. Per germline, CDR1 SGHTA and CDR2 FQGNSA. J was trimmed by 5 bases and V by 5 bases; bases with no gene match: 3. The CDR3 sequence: CASSPQGDQPQHF. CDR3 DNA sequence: TGTGCCAGCAGCCCCCAGGGGGATCAGCCCCAGCATTTT.

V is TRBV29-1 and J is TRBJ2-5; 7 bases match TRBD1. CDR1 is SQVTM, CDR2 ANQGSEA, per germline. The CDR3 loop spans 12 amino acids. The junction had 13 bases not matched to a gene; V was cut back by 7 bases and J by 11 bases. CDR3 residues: CSAGQTSWEQYF. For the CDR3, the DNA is TGCAGCGCGGGACAGACCAGTTGGGAGCAGTACTTC.